The 17 T cell receptor beta chains presented below share a single source sample, sequenced in a study of cytomegalovirus exposure and HLA in healthy donors. The PCR ran on 60 Vbeta and 13 Jbeta primers. Sequencing was performed with immunoSEQ multiplex PCR; in TCRdb, only in-frame clones are kept and a portion is missing. The data show over 150,000 clones, with more than 80% seen just once and 7% held by the top ten. The sequencing sample was made of PBMCs. Every receptor here comes from a woman aged 30 to 39 in good health and CMV-seropositive.

The chain joins TRBV5-1 to TRBJ1-5, with 7 positions matching TRBD1. The CDR3 extends over 14 amino acids. The V and J ends lost 4 bases and 2 bases, in that order; junction bases with no gene match: 3. Germline V gene lookup returns CDR1 SGHRS and CDR2 YFSETQ. This CDR3 is CASSEGTGNQPQHF. The CDR3 coding sequence is TGCGCCAGCAGCGAAGGGACAGGCAATCAGCCCCAGCATTTT.

The chain combines TRBV19 with TRBJ1-5; the D gene is possibly TRBD1 (5 bases). The CDR3 covers 14 residues. V was shortened by 6 bases and J by 6 bases, with 15 bases between the two germline ends. Germline V CDR1 and CDR2: LNHDA, SQIVND (reference sequence). Here the CDR3 reads CASRNLGVSQPQHF. The CDR3 DNA reads as TGTGCCAGTAGAAACCTAGGGGTTAGTCAGCCCCAGCATTTT.

CDR3: CASSRSGIQPQHF. As DNA, the CDR3 is TGTGCCAGCAGCCGGTCGGGGATTCAGCCCCAGCATTTT. This chain connects TRBV9 to TRBJ1-5; no clear D. V gave up 4 bases and J gave up 6 bases, with 11 bases separating them. Germline V gives CDR1 SGDLS, CDR2 YYNGEE. This CDR3 is built from 13 residues.

The chain links TRBV6-1 to TRBJ1-5; D unresolved. The germline V gene encodes CDR1 MNHNS and CDR2 SASEGT. The CDR3 is made up of 15 amino acids. With 4 bases removed from V and 4 bases from J, the gap between germline ends came to 14 bases. Written as DNA, the CDR3 is TGTGCCAGCAGTGTAATTCTACCGAGTAATCAGCCCCAGCATTTT. Residues: CASSVILPSNQPQHF.

The chain joins TRBV7-9 to TRBJ1-2; D is unclear. Trimming cost V 4 bases and J 13 bases, with 19 bases left between them. Germline-derived CDR1 and CDR2 are SEHNR and FQNEAQ (reference sequence). CDR3 length equals 13 residues. The CDR3 nucleotides are TGTGCCAGCAGCTCCGCTCTAAATATTGAGGCCACCTTC. Protein sequence: CASSSALNIEATF. Full variable domain (rest looked up from reference TRBV7-9 and TRBJ1-2): DTGVSQNPRHKITKRGQNVTFRCDPISEHNRLYWYRQTLGQGPEFLTYFQNEAQLEKSRLLSDRFSAERPKGSFSTLEIQRTEQGDSAMYLCASSSALNIEATFGSGTRLTVV.

In nucleotides, the CDR3 is TGTGCCAGCAGCCCCTCGGGAGACGAGCAGTACTTC. Translation: CASSPSGDEQYF. The V call is TRBV7-9, the J call TRBJ2-7; weak D call: TRBD2 (6 bases). CDR3 length: 12 residues. The ends were cut back, 5 bases at V and 5 bases at J, with 10 bases in the middle. Germline values: CDR1 SEHNR, CDR2 FQNEAQ (reference sequence).

The chain carries TRBV25-1 and TRBJ2-7, with 9 nucleotides matching TRBD1. The CDR3 length is 12 residues. V lost 11 bases, J lost 4 bases, and 6 bases stayed unmatched. The germline V gene encodes CDR1 MGHDK and CDR2 SYGVNS. The CDR3: CAVQGAGYEQYF. DNA of the CDR3: TGTGCCGTACAGGGGGCGGGTTACGAGCAGTACTTC.

The V gene is TRBV10-3, the J gene TRBJ1-1; D is unclear. The V and J ends lost 0 bases and 6 bases respectively, with 5 bases between them. Germline CDR1 ENHRY, CDR2 SYGVKD. The CDR3 is 12 residues long. The CDR3 bases are TGTGCCATCAGTGAGTCACAAGCTGAAGCTTTCTTT. It encodes CAISESQAEAFF.

V is TRBV30 and J is TRBJ2-7; tentatively, D is TRBD2 (6 bases). Germline CDR1 reads GTSNPN; CDR2 reads SVGIG (reference sequence). Trimming left V 4 bases short and J 2 bases short, with 9 bases between. The length of the CDR3 is 12 residues. CDR3 protein: CAWMGGPYEQYF. The CDR3 DNA reads as TGTGCCTGGATGGGGGGACCCTACGAGCAGTACTTC.

The V and J genes are TRBV7-9 and TRBJ2-7, with 11 bases that match TRBD1. Germline CDR1 reads SEHNR; CDR2 reads FQNEAQ (reference sequence). The CDR3 runs to 14 residues. J lost 6 bases, V lost 4 bases, and 5 bases had no gene match. As DNA, the CDR3 is TGTGCCAGCAGCTATAGTGGGACAGGGGGCGAGCAGTACTTC. This translates into CASSYSGTGGEQYF.

The chain links TRBV5-1 to TRBJ1-2, with D tentatively TRBD1 (6 bases). The germline CDR1 and CDR2 sequences are SGHRS and YFSETQ. CDR3 length: 14 amino acids. V was trimmed by 4 bases and J by 4 bases, leaving 14 bases between them. The CDR3 loop is CASSRATGSYGYTF. The CDR3 DNA reads as TGCGCCAGCAGCCGAGCAACAGGGAGCTATGGCTACACCTTC. Filled out from reference TRBV5-1 and TRBJ1-2, the complete variable domain reads KAGVTQTPRYLIKTRGQQVTLSCSPISGHRSVSWYQQTPGQGLQFLFEYFSETQRNKGNFPGRFSGRQFSNSRSEMNVSTLELGDSALYLCASSRATGSYGYTFGSGTRLTVV.

Concerning this clone: This CDR3 is also generated by other DNA sequences in the sample. This chain joins TRBV11-3 and TRBJ2-7, with D uncertain. V was shortened by 1 base and J by 3 bases, with 7 bases between the two germline ends. This CDR3 region has 13 residues. Germline-derived CDR1 and CDR2 are SGHNT and YENEEA. The DNA of the CDR3 is TGTGCCAGCAGCTTAGGTAGACACTACGAGCAGTACTTC. Amino acid sequence: CASSLGRHYEQYF. Combining the CDR3 with reference TRBV11-3 and TRBJ2-7 gives the whole variable domain EAGVVQSPRYKIIEKKQPVAFWCNPISGHNTLYWYLQNLGQGPELLIRYENEEAVDDSQLPKDRFSAERLKGVDSTLKIQPAELGDSAVYLCASSLGRHYEQYFGPGTRLTVT.

The chain couples TRBV27 to TRBJ2-5; D possibly corresponds to TRBD2 (5 bases). The CDR3 has 14 residues. V was cut by 2 bases and J by 4 bases, with 11 bases left in between. Looked up from germline, CDR1 is MNHEY and CDR2 is SMNVEV (reference sequence). The CDR3 bases are TGTGCCAGCAGTTTACGGTCTAGCCGAGAGACCCAGTACTTC. Translating gives CASSLRSSRETQYF.

V is TRBV7-9 and J is TRBJ2-1; 9 nucleotides match TRBD2. V trimming: 2 bases; J trimming: 5 bases; junction bases outside the gene matches: 13. This CDR3 is 18 amino acids long. CDR1 and CDR2 from the germline V gene are SEHNR and FQNEAQ (reference sequence). As DNA, the CDR3 is TGTGCCAGCAGCTTAAGGCGGTCTAGCGGGGCATATAACAATGAGCAGTTCTTC. Translation gives CASSLRRSSGAYNNEQFF.

The chain combines TRBV6-1 with TRBJ2-1, with D tentatively TRBD2 (5 bases). This CDR3 region has 15 residues. The ends were cut back, 5 bases at V and 9 bases at J, with 20 bases in the middle. CDR1 and CDR2 from the germline V gene are MNHNS and SASEGT. The DNA of the CDR3 is TGTGCCAGCAGTACGAATGACCCCGGAGGTAGTGAGCAGTTCTTC. It encodes CASSTNDPGGSEQFF.

V is TRBV18 and J is TRBJ1-2; D is possibly TRBD1 (5 bases). V shed 4 bases and J shed 8 bases, with 11 bases lying between them. This CDR3 is 12 amino acids long. Germline V CDR1 and CDR2: KGHSH, LQKENI. The CDR3 DNA is TGTGCCAGCTCACGCCAGGGAAGGGGCTACACCTTC. Translated: CASSRQGRGYTF.

The CDR3 nucleotides are TGTGCCAGCAGCCCGGGACAGTCCTACGAGCAGTACTTC. It codes for CASSPGQSYEQYF. This sequence joins TRBV5-6 and TRBJ2-7, with 7 bases lining up with TRBD1. CDR3 length equals 13 residues. Looked up from germline, CDR1 is SGHDT and CDR2 is YYEEEE. Trimming cost V 4 bases and J 1 base; bases outside gene matches: 2.